Sequencing of this T cell receptor beta chain was carried out in a study of blood T cell repertoires in COVID-19. Everyone who took part was 18 to 89 years old, and they came from about 23 US areas. As concerns this clone: This specimen includes other DNA sequences encoding the same CDR3.

Clones were sequenced by immunoSEQ multiplex PCR, and TCRdb holds only the in-frame ones, with some missing. Of some 260,000 clones listed, around 84% were seen once; the top ten hold approximately 4.3%. Germline CDR1 is SGHAT and CDR2 is FQNNGV. The V gene lost 0 bases and the J gene lost 0 bases, with 2 bases spanning the gap. The CDR3 has 13 residues. The chain carries TRBV11-2 and TRBJ1-1; D is uncertain. This TCR came from a man aged 30 to 39 with acute COVID-19. The material sequenced was PBMCs or T cells enriched from blood (not recorded which). CDR3 region: CASSLDMNTEAFF. The DNA of the CDR3 is TGTGCCAGCAGCTTAGACATGAACACTGAAGCTTTCTTT.